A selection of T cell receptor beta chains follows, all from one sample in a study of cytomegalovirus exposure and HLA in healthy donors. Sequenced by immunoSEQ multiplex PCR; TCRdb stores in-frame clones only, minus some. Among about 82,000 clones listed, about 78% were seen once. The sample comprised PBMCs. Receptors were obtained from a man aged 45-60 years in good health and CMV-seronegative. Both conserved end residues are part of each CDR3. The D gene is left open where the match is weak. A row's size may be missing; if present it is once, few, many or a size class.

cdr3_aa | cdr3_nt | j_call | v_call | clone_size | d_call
CASSPGQVANTIYF | TGTGCCAGCTCACCTGGGCAGGTTGCGAACACCATATATTTT | TRBJ1-3 | TRBV18 | few | -
CASSSRTGAYGYTF | TGTGCCAGCAGTTCAAGGACAGGGGCGTATGGCTACACCTTC | TRBJ1-2 | TRBV27 | few | TRBD1
CASSSLQANYGYTF | TGTGCCAGCAGTTCCCTACAGGCTAACTATGGCTACACCTTC | TRBJ1-2 | TRBV28 | - | -
CAWSVLGTGEAFF | TGTGCCTGGAGTGTACTTGGGACAGGGGAAGCTTTCTTT | TRBJ1-1 | TRBV30 | - | TRBD1
CASRRIRDSYEQYF | TGTGCCAGCAGGAGAATCAGGGACTCCTACGAGCAGTACTTC | TRBJ2-7 | TRBV6-5 | few | -
CASSTTTDTQYF | TGTGCCAGCAGCACTACCACAGATACGCAGTATTTT | TRBJ2-3 | TRBV9 | - | -
CASSPLGQSNTEAFF | TGCGCCAGCAGCCCCCTAGGACAATCGAACACTGAAGCTTTCTTT | TRBJ1-1 | TRBV4-1 | once | -
CAINGQGAPRGEQYF | TGTGCCATCAATGGACAGGGGGCTCCTCGGGGCGAGCAGTACTTC | TRBJ2-7 | TRBV10-3 | - | TRBD1
CASTPRPLYTEAFF | TGTGCCAGCACTCCACGTCCACTCTACACTGAAGCTTTCTTT | TRBJ1-1 | TRBV6-5 | few | -
CASSRDRDTYEQYF | TGTGCCAGCAGCAGGGACAGGGATACCTACGAGCAGTACTTC | TRBJ2-7 | TRBV21-1 | - | -
CASSKVRRGDPYTEAFF | TGTGCCAGCAGCAAAGTCCGGCGGGGAGATCCCTACACTGAAGCTTTCTTT | TRBJ1-1 | TRBV21-1 | - | -
CASSPRQGHQPQHF | TGTGCCAGCAGTCCCAGACAGGGACATCAGCCCCAGCATTTT | TRBJ1-5 | TRBV6-5 | - | TRBD1
CASSQTGRSTEAFF | TGTGCCAGCAGCCAAACAGGGAGATCCACTGAAGCTTTCTTT | TRBJ1-1 | TRBV5-5 | - | -